A single sample gave rise to the 7 T cell receptor beta chains below, sequenced in a study of OX40 agonist ivuxolimab in advanced cancers. Assay used: immunoSEQ multiplex PCR; TCRdb lists only in-frame clones, some missing. Here the sample spans roughly 100,000 clones, roughly 90% being singletons. The specimen was CD4+ or CD8+ T cells sorted from blood, collected in a trial of the OX40 agonist ivuxolimab. These TCRs come from an adult with an advanced solid tumor such as melanoma, head and neck, liver or kidney cancer.

V and J are TRBV4-3 and TRBJ2-7; weak D call: TRBD2 (5 bases). Trimming took off 0 bases at V and 2 bases at J, with 11 bases between the two ends. Germline lookup yields CDR1 LGHNA and CDR2 YSLEER. The CDR3 has 15 amino acids. Here the CDR3 reads CASSQEVSGTYEQYF. The CDR3, as DNA: TGCGCCAGCAGCCAAGAGGTATCGGGAACCTACGAGCAGTACTTC.

The rearrangement uses TRBV27 and TRBJ2-1, with 10 bases lining up with TRBD2. CDR3 length: 15 amino acids. CDR1 is MNHEY and CDR2 is SMNVEV in the germline V gene (reference sequence). Losses at the gene ends were 3 bases for V and 7 bases for J; bases not matched to a gene: 6. Written as DNA, the CDR3 is TGTGCCAGCAGTTTTAGCGGGGGGTTCGGTAATGAGCAGTTCTTC. It is translated as CASSFSGGFGNEQFF.

The chain joins TRBV7-6 to TRBJ1-2, with D maybe TRBD1 (5 bases). The CDR3 covers 13 residues. V was shortened by 0 bases and J by 8 bases, with 10 bases between the two germline ends. In germline, CDR1 is SGHVS, CDR2 FNYEAQ. CDR3 amino acids: CASSLAVGAGYTF. As DNA, the CDR3 is TGTGCCAGCAGCTTAGCGGTAGGGGCAGGCTACACCTTC.

This rearrangement joins TRBV2 to TRBJ2-5; D possibly corresponds to TRBD1 (5 bases). Germline assignment: CDR1 SNHLY and CDR2 FYNNEI. This CDR3 is built from 12 residues. Trimming left V 4 bases short and J 5 bases short, with 8 bases between. The CDR3 bases are TGTGCCAGCAGTGCAGGGTTGGAGACCCAGTACTTC. This encodes CASSAGLETQYF.

This sequence joins TRBV19 and TRBJ1-3; D possibly corresponds to TRBD1 (5 bases). The CDR3 consists of 15 residues. CDR1 is LNHDA and CDR2 is SQIVND in the germline V gene (reference sequence). Trimming took 3 bases from V and 4 from J, leaving 13 bases between them. The CDR3 spells CASSMDTPVGNTIYF. In DNA, the CDR3 is TGTGCCAGTAGTATGGACACGCCCGTGGGAAACACCATATATTTT.

The chain couples TRBV29-1 to TRBJ1-4, with D unclear. The CDR3 loop spans 12 amino acids. The V gene lost 4 bases and the J gene lost 5 bases, with 8 bases spanning the gap. Germline CDR1 is SQVTM and CDR2 is ANQGSEA. The CDR3 DNA follows: TGCAGCGTTGTATACAAGAATGAAAAACTGTTTTTT. Its translation is CSVVYKNEKLFF.

The J gene is TRBJ2-1, the V gene TRBV15, with D perhaps matching TRBD2 (6 bases). CDR3 size: 15 residues. The V gene's germline CDR1 is LNHNV and CDR2 YYDKDF (reference sequence). V was shortened by 2 bases and J by 5 bases, with 13 bases between the two germline ends. DNA of the CDR3: TGTGCCACCAGCAGATGGGGGGAGGTGGACAATGAGCAGTTCTTC. Encoded protein: CATSRWGEVDNEQFF.